A selection of T cell receptor beta chains follows, all from one sample in a study of early T cells in non-severe SARS-CoV-2 infection. TCRdb re-called the 5' RACE reads through MiXCR, storing one row per CDR3 protein. Seen here are about 35,000 distinct CDR3 sequences, around 6% observed once, and the top ten hold 4% to 4.5%. The source was whole blood, collected at baseline. Receptor source: an adult who was a healthcare worker with PCR-confirmed SARS-CoV-2 infection or an uninfected control (not recorded which). Both conserved end residues are part of each CDR3. The D gene is left open where the match is weak. Size values are once, few and many counts, or a class for expanded clones, and some rows have none.

j_gene,abundance,d_gene,v_gene,CDR3nt,CDR3aa
TRBJ2-3,few,-,TRBV5-1,TGCGCCAGCAGCTTGACAGGGTTAGCAGATACGCAGTATTTT,CASSLTGLADTQYF
TRBJ2-1,many,-,TRBV4-3,TGCGCCAGCAGCCAAAACAGGAACAATGAGCAGTTCTTC,CASSQNRNNEQFF
TRBJ1-1,many,-,TRBV30,TGTGCCTGGAGTGTCGGGGCAGCAGTGTATCTGGGGGCTTTCTTT,CAWSVGAAVYLGAFF
TRBJ1-5,many,-,TRBV6-6,TGTGCCAGCCGGACAGCGAATAGCAATCAGCCCCAGCATTTT,CASRTANSNQPQHF
TRBJ1-2,many,-,TRBV12-3/TRBV12-4,TGTGCCAGCAGACCGCAGGGTGCAGCTAACTATGGCTACACCTTC,CASRPQGAANYGYTF
TRBJ1-1,many,TRBD1,TRBV20-1,TGCAGTGCAGGCGGGGGACAGGGGAGGAACACTGAAGCTTTCTTT,CSAGGGQGRNTEAFF
TRBJ2-7,many,-,TRBV24-1,TGTGCCACCAGTGATATCTACGAGCAGTACTTC,CATSDIYEQYF
TRBJ2-5,many,-,TRBV7-2,TGTGCCAGCAGCGTACGAGGGCCGGAGGACCAGTACTTC,CASSVRGPEDQYF
TRBJ2-2,medium-sized,-,TRBV20-1,TGCAGTGCTAGAGGGGGGCAGCATCCCGGGGAGCTGTTTTTT,CSARGGQHPGELFF
TRBJ2-3,many,-,TRBV6-4,TGTGCCAGCAGTGATACCACGACAGATACGCAGTATTTT,CASSDTTTDTQYF
TRBJ2-4,many,-,TRBV18,TGTGCCAGCTCACCGGAAGGGAACATTCAGTACTTC,CASSPEGNIQYF
TRBJ2-1,-,TRBD2,TRBV3-1,TGTGCCAGCGAGACATCTAGCGGTTACAATGAGCAGTTCTTC,CASETSSGYNEQFF
TRBJ2-3,-,TRBD2,TRBV29-1,TGCAGCGTTGACGGGACTAGCAGAGGCACAGATACGCAGTATTTT,CSVDGTSRGTDTQYF
TRBJ2-2,many,-,TRBV11-3,TGTGCCAGCAGCTTAGACTTCACCGGGGAGCTGTTTTTT,CASSLDFTGELFF
TRBJ2-3,many,-,TRBV7-2,TGTGCCAGCAGCTTTGACTACATTGGGCAGTATTTT,CASSFDYIGQYF
TRBJ2-1,many,-,TRBV5-1,TGCGCCAGCAGCTGGGACTCACAAGACAATGAGCAGTTCTTC,CASSWDSQDNEQFF
TRBJ2-7,many,TRBD2,TRBV5-1,TGCGCCAGCAGCTCCGCTCCGACTAGCGGGGGGCCGATTTCCTACGAGCAGTACTTC,CASSSAPTSGGPISYEQYF
TRBJ2-3,many,-,TRBV7-2,TGTGCCAGCAGCTTTGACACAGGGGATACGCAGTATTTT,CASSFDTGDTQYF
TRBJ1-2,many,-,TRBV12-3/TRBV12-4,TGTGCCAGCAGTCCATCCGGGACGGCTGGCTACACCTTC,CASSPSGTAGYTF
TRBJ2-5,-,-,TRBV3-1,TGTGCCAGCAGCCAAGGTCTAGCGTCGCTACTCCAAGAGACCCAGTACTTC,CASSQGLASLLQETQYF
TRBJ1-4,few,-,TRBV7-8,TGTGCCAGCAGCTTAGCGGGCGGGGACACTAATGAAAAACTGTTTTTT,CASSLAGGDTNEKLFF
TRBJ1-2,many,TRBD1,TRBV5-6,TGTGCCAGCAGCTTCGGACAGGGGGCTTTGCCTAACTATGGCTACACCTTC,CASSFGQGALPNYGYTF
TRBJ1-2,many,-,TRBV12-3/TRBV12-4,TGTGCCAGCAGTTTAGTAGGGGGCTACACCTTC,CASSLVGGYTF
TRBJ1-5,many,-,TRBV20-1,TGCAGTGCTCAAAGCAGGGTGATAGGCCAGCCCCAGCATTTT,CSAQSRVIGQPQHF
TRBJ2-7,few,TRBD1,TRBV7-8,TGTGCCAGCAGCTACCCCGGACAGGGGCGCTACGAGCAGTACTTC,CASSYPGQGRYEQYF
TRBJ2-5,many,-,TRBV18,TGTGCCAGCTCACCCAGAAGGGGGCAAGAGACCCAGTACTTC,CASSPRRGQETQYF
TRBJ2-5,-,TRBD1,TRBV30,TGTGCCTCCCAGGTCGGGGACAGAAGGGAGACCCAGTACTTC,CASQVGDRRETQYF
TRBJ2-1,few,-,TRBV5-6,TGTGCCAGCACCGAACAGGGGAGGTCCTACAATGAGCAGTTCTTC,CASTEQGRSYNEQFF
TRBJ1-5,many,-,TRBV10-1,TGCGCCAGCATGTCGCCGGAGGGCAATCAGCCCCAGCATTTT,CASMSPEGNQPQHF
TRBJ2-1,many,TRBD2,TRBV20-1,TGCAGTGCCTATAGCGGGAGGGCGGGTTACAATGAGCAGTTCTTC,CSAYSGRAGYNEQFF
TRBJ2-3,many,TRBD2,TRBV7-9,TGTGCCAGCAGCTTAGGAGCGGGGGTTGCAGATACGCAGTATTTT,CASSLGAGVADTQYF
TRBJ2-5,many,-,TRBV4-2,TGTGCCAGCAGCCAAGAGGGGCAACCACAAGAGACCCAGTACTTC,CASSQEGQPQETQYF
TRBJ1-5,many,TRBD1,TRBV18,TGTGCCAGCTCACCCACAGGACAGGGGAATCAGCCCCAGCATTTT,CASSPTGQGNQPQHF
TRBJ1-3,many,-,TRBV6-1,TGTGCCAGCATGCCGGGACGGATTGGAAACACCATATATTTT,CASMPGRIGNTIYF
TRBJ1-2,many,-,TRBV10-2,TGCGCCAGTCAAACGAAGGGAGGCTACACCTTC,CASQTKGGYTF
TRBJ2-7,many,-,TRBV7-2,TGTGCCAGCACTTCCCGTGTGGGCTACGAGCAGTACTTC,CASTSRVGYEQYF
TRBJ2-3,many,TRBD2,TRBV20-1,TGCAGTGCTAGAGGGACTAGCGGGATGGTGGCAGATACGCAGTATTTT,CSARGTSGMVADTQYF